Each of the 15 T cell receptor beta chains below was sequenced from the same sample in a study of human T cells and chemical hapten exposure. Described time point: pre-sensitization, week 0. The treatment denotes: therapeutic diphenylcyclopropenone sensitization with weekly scalp DPC. TCRdb itself ran the RACE reads through MiXCR, one entry per CDR3 protein. The data contain fewer than 300,000 distinct CDR3 sequences, 7% to 10% of them singletons. This sample comprised whole blood, obtained in connection with sensitization to the hapten diphenylcyclopropenone (DPC). The source of these receptors is a woman in her forties with alopecia areata. Some clones in this sample may be carry-over from other donors' samples.

The table lists this clonotype with a few counts. The DNA for the CDR3 is TGTGCCAGCAGCGGGACAGGGCGGGGCACTGAAGCTTTCTTT. Its translation is CASSGTGRGTEAFF. The chain joins TRBV7-2 to TRBJ1-1, with TRBD1 matching over 9 bases. Germline V CDR1 and CDR2: SGHTA, FQGNSA. The V gene end was trimmed by 5 bases and the J gene end by 4 bases; junction bases not matched to a gene: 5. The CDR3 is made up of 14 amino acids.

This chain links TRBV29-1 with TRBJ2-7; D is uncertain. This CDR3 is 12 amino acids long. Germline V gives CDR1 SQVTM, CDR2 ANQGSEA. V was pared by 5 bases and J by 3 bases, with 11 bases between. The CDR3 nucleotides are TGCAGCGTTCGGCGGAACGACTACGAGCAGTACTTC. Translated, it gives CSVRRNDYEQYF.

This clonotype was counted a few times. V usage is TRBV5-1 and J usage is TRBJ2-5, with 7 bases matching TRBD2. J was trimmed by 6 bases and V by 3 bases; bases with no gene match: 5. Germline V gives CDR1 SGHRS, CDR2 YFSETQ. The CDR3 length is 13 residues. The CDR3 DNA reads TGCGCCAGCAGCTGGACTAGGACTCAGACCCAGTACTTC. Translating gives CASSWTRTQTQYF.

The rearrangement links TRBV11-2 to TRBJ2-1, with D maybe TRBD2 (6 bases). The CDR3 covers 16 residues. CDR1 is SGHAT and CDR2 is FQNNGV in the germline V gene. V was pared by 5 bases and J by 3 bases, with 17 bases between. The CDR3 coding sequence is TGTGCCAGCAGCCCACCCGGGGGTAGCGTCTACAATGAGCAGTTCTTC. Its protein is CASSPPGGSVYNEQFF.

This clonotype has just one count. A much bigger clone sits one base away, suggesting this may be a read error. The conserved phenylalanine or tryptophan is not found at the CDR3 terminus, so this likely reflects a read error. The rearrangement uses TRBV28 and TRBJ2-1, with 9 bases identical to TRBD1. This CDR3 spans 16 amino acids. Trimming removed 4 bases from V and 5 bases from J; junction bases left unmatched: 9. CDR1 and CDR2 from the germline V gene are MDHEN and SYDVKM. Here the CDR3 DNA reads TGTGCCAGCAGTTCCCCCGGGACAGGGACCCACAATGAGCAGTTCTCC. Protein sequence: CASSSPGTGTHNEQFS.

The J gene is TRBJ2-7, the V gene TRBV3-1; TRBD1 aligns across 9 bases. V lost 4 bases, J lost 4 bases, and 8 bases stayed unmatched. The CDR3 covers 15 residues. Per germline, CDR1 LGHDT and CDR2 YNNKEL (reference sequence). The CDR3 nucleotides are TGTGCCAGCAGCCGCCGGCCGGGACAGGGATACGAGCAGTACTTC. This gives the protein CASSRRPGQGYEQYF.

Note on this clonotype: In this CDR3 the conserved last residue, phenylalanine or tryptophan, is missing, so a read error is likely. The V gene is TRBV20-1, the J gene TRBJ2-1, with D perhaps being TRBD1 or TRBD2 (6 bases each). This CDR3 region has 18 residues. V lost 4 bases to trimming and J lost 6 bases, with 28 bases between them. Per the germline V gene, CDR1 is DFQATT and CDR2 is SNEGSKA (reference sequence). CDR3 protein: CSANLEQGSGAWVNEQFL. The CDR3 bases are TGCAGTGCTAACCTAGAACAGGGTTCGGGGGCATGGGTCAATGAGCAGTTCCTC.

Points on this clonotype: At one end the junction does not follow the germline gene, possibly because of a read error. The V call is TRBV5-4, the J call TRBJ2-1; 13 bases align to TRBD2. The V gene's germline CDR1 is SGHNT and CDR2 YYREEE (reference sequence). This CDR3 has 12 amino acids. CDR3 in DNA: TGCCAAACTAGCGGGAGGGCCGATGAGCAGTTCTTC. It encodes CQTSGRADEQFF.

There are many counts of this clonotype. The chain has TRBV28 and TRBJ1-6; unclear D gene. The V end lost 4 bases, the J end lost 4 bases, and 11 bases lay between the germline ends. Looked up from germline, CDR1 is MDHEN and CDR2 is SYDVKM. This CDR3 comprises 15 residues. CDR3 in DNA: TGTGCCAGCAGTTCAGCCGCCTCTTATAATTCACCCCTCCACTTT. Its translation is CASSSAASYNSPLHF. Looking up the rest from reference TRBV28 and TRBJ1-6 gives the full variable domain: DVKVTQSSRYLVKRTGEKVFLECVQDMDHENMFWYRQDPGLGLRLIYFSYDVKMKEKGDIPEGYSVSREKKERFSLILESASTNQTSMYLCASSSAASYNSPLHFGNGTRLTVT.

This clonotype was found a few times. The chain employs TRBV7-2 and TRBJ2-3; 12 nucleotides match TRBD2. In germline, CDR1 is SGHTA, CDR2 FQGNSA. V was clipped by 5 bases and J by 1 base; unmatched bases: 10. There are 18 residues in the CDR3. CDR3 protein: CASSPSGTSGPGTDTQYF. The CDR3 DNA sequence: TGTGCCAGCAGCCCGAGCGGGACTAGCGGGCCCGGCACAGATACGCAGTATTTT.

The chain has TRBV20-1 and TRBJ2-2, with unresolved D. This CDR3 has 14 residues. Between the trimmed V and J ends, which lost 3 bases and 6 bases, there was a span of 14 bases. The germline V gene encodes CDR1 DFQATT and CDR2 SNEGSKA (reference sequence). CDR3: CSASPRILAGELFF. The CDR3 nucleotides are TGCAGTGCTAGTCCCCGAATCCTTGCCGGGGAGCTGTTTTTT.

This clonotype was seen a handful of times. V gene TRBV12-3 or TRBV12-4 combines with J gene TRBJ2-7, with 9 bases identical to TRBD2. CDR3 length: 16 residues. The J segment lost 0 bases and the V segment lost 6 bases, leaving 9 bases of the junction unmatched. This CDR3 reads CASSGGLALTSYEQYF. CDR3 sequence (DNA): TGTGCCAGCAGCGGGGGACTAGCCTTGACCTCCTACGAGCAGTACTTC.

This clonotype has just a few counts. V is TRBV7-9 and J is TRBJ1-4; TRBD1 might be the D (5 bases). CDR1 is SEHNR, CDR2 FQNEAQ, per germline (reference sequence). The CDR3 has 15 residues. Trimming took 5 bases from V and 4 from J, leaving 14 bases between them. The CDR3 nucleotides read TGTGCCAGCAGCAAGGACGGGGGTTTTAATGAAAAACTGTTTTTT. It yields the protein CASSKDGGFNEKLFF.

J is TRBJ2-7 and V is TRBV12-3 or TRBV12-4; 9 bases match TRBD2. The trim removed 3 bases at V and 0 bases at J, leaving 3 bases unmatched. This CDR3 spans 15 amino acids. In DNA form, the CDR3 reads TGTGCCAGCAGTTTGCTAGCGGGAAGCTCCTACGAGCAGTACTTC. Its translation is CASSLLAGSSYEQYF.

This clonotype was counted only a few times. The chain uses TRBV4-2 and TRBJ2-2; the match to TRBD2 covers 9 bases. CDR3 size: 17 residues. The V gene's germline CDR1 is LGHNA and CDR2 YNFKEQ. The ends lost 1 base at V and 3 bases at J; junction bases unmatched: 6. The CDR3 nucleotides read TGTGCCAGCAGCCAAGGGGCTGCGGGAGGGTACACCGGGGAGCTGTTTTTT. Protein sequence: CASSQGAAGGYTGELFF.